The 20 T cell receptor beta chains presented below share a single source sample, sequenced in a study of shared clonotypes between healthy human individuals. Some clones are missing from TCRdb's copy, which holds only in-frame ones; the method was immunoSEQ multiplex PCR. The table lists millions of clones, about 94% of them singletons. Positively selected for CCR7, the CD45RO-negative cells used as naive CD8 cells excluded terminally differentiated effector memory CD45RA+ cells. The sample was naive CD8+ T cells sorted from blood. All receptors come from a man aged 18 to 35 in good health.

The V call is TRBV7-2, the J call TRBJ2-3, with 7 bases matching TRBD2. V lost 1 base and J lost 6; bases outside the gene matches: 19. There are 19 residues in the CDR3. Germline lookup yields CDR1 SGHTA and CDR2 FQGNSA. The CDR3, as DNA: TGTGCCAGCAGCTTAGAAGACAGAGGACTAGGATTTTGGTGGGATACGCAGTATTTT. This translates into CASSLEDRGLGFWWDTQYF.

The chain employs TRBV7-9 and TRBJ2-1, with D perhaps being TRBD1 or TRBD2 (5 bases each). Trimming stripped 1 base from V and 3 bases from J, with 13 bases between. This CDR3 has 16 amino acids. Germline V CDR1 and CDR2: SEHNR, FQNEAQ (reference sequence). This CDR3 reads CASSLGDGLNYNEQFF. CDR3 nucleotides: TGTGCCAGCAGCTTAGGGGACGGGTTAAACTACAATGAGCAGTTCTTC.

The J gene is TRBJ2-6, the V gene TRBV5-8, with D hard to call. There are 17 residues in the CDR3. Trimming pared 2 bases from V and 0 bases from J, leaving 12 bases between. Germline CDR1 and CDR2: SGHTS and YDEGEE. Written as DNA, the CDR3 is TGTGCCAGCAGCTTAAAGGGCCACCACTCTGGGGCCAACGTCCTGACTTTC. This gives the protein CASSLKGHHSGANVLTF.

The chain links TRBV4-1 to TRBJ1-1; no reliable D call. CDR1 and CDR2 from the germline V gene are MGHRA and YSYEKL. This CDR3 has 13 amino acids. V lost 2 bases, J lost 5 bases, and 9 bases lay in between. DNA for the CDR3: TGCGCCAGCAGCCAACTGACTGAGACTGAAGCTTTCTTT. Its translation: CASSQLTETEAFF.

Details on this clone: Distinct nucleotide sequences in the sample also encode this CDR3. J is TRBJ1-5 and V is TRBV30, with D unclear. V was clipped by 0 bases and J by 0 bases, with 6 bases between them. The CDR3 is made up of 14 amino acids. From germline, CDR1 is GTSNPN and CDR2 SVGIG (reference sequence). Here the CDR3 reads CAWSVTGSNQPQHF. The CDR3, as DNA: TGTGCCTGGAGTGTAACGGGTAGCAATCAGCCCCAGCATTTT.

J is TRBJ1-1 and V is TRBV6-1; D gene unclear. CDR1 and CDR2 (germline): MNHNS, SASEGT. The V gene lost 7 bases and the J gene lost 5 bases, with 14 bases spanning the gap. The CDR3 has 13 residues. The CDR3 bases are TGTGCCAGCATCCTGACATTTTGGACTGAAGCTTTCTTT. It is translated as CASILTFWTEAFF.

The chain employs TRBV29-1 and TRBJ1-1, with unresolved D. This CDR3 is 13 amino acids long. The germline V gene has CDR1 SQVTM and CDR2 ANQGSEA. The V end was cut by 3 bases, the J end by 0 bases, with 8 bases between. CDR3 loop: CSVELGLNTEAFF. DNA of the CDR3: TGCAGCGTTGAGTTGGGCCTGAACACTGAAGCTTTCTTT.

This clone was seen only once. V is TRBV5-6 and J is TRBJ2-5, with a tentative D call TRBD2 (5 bases). Trimming stripped 0 bases from V and 5 bases from J, with 14 bases between. The CDR3 is 15 amino acids. In germline, CDR1 is SGHDT, CDR2 YYEEEE. The CDR3 is CASSLADVGGETQYF. The CDR3 DNA reads as TGTGCCAGCAGCTTGGCCGACGTAGGCGGGGAGACCCAGTACTTC.

This chain connects TRBV6-5 to TRBJ2-3; D is unresolved. The germline V gene encodes CDR1 MNHEY and CDR2 SVGAGI. V was pared by 0 bases and J by 9 bases, with 7 bases between. This CDR3 contains 12 residues. The DNA of the CDR3 is TGTGCCAGCAGTTACTCGGAGAACACGCAGTATTTT. Its protein is CASSYSENTQYF.

The chain carries TRBV2 and TRBJ1-1; D perhaps matches TRBD1 (6 bases). This CDR3 has 12 amino acids. Germline CDR1 and CDR2: SNHLY and FYNNEI. Trimming removed 6 bases from V and 6 bases from J, with 11 bases in between. The CDR3 nucleotides are TGTGCCAGCAGGGAGCAGGGGCCTGAAGCTTTCTTT. It yields the protein CASREQGPEAFF.

The gene calls are TRBV6-5 and TRBJ1-1; no definite D call. V was cut by 0 bases and J by 4 bases, with 9 bases left in between. This CDR3 comprises 14 residues. The germline V gene encodes CDR1 MNHEY and CDR2 SVGAGI. CDR3 sequence reads: CASSYSTKSTEAFF. As DNA, the CDR3 is TGTGCCAGCAGTTACTCGACCAAAAGCACTGAAGCTTTCTTT.

This chain links TRBV6-6 with TRBJ2-2; D is undetermined. Germline V gives CDR1 MNHNY, CDR2 SVGAGI (reference sequence). Trimming pared 0 bases from V and 8 bases from J, leaving 13 bases between. The CDR3 contains 15 residues. The CDR3, as DNA: TGTGCCAGCAGTTACTCGGTCGCAGTTTTGGGGGAGCTGTTTTTT. Translating it yields CASSYSVAVLGELFF.

The chain combines TRBV27 with TRBJ1-2; 8 bases agree with TRBD1. CDR1 is MNHEY, CDR2 SMNVEV, per germline (reference sequence). The J segment lost 2 bases and the V segment lost 5 bases, leaving 7 bases of the junction unmatched. This CDR3 has 15 residues. The CDR3 sequence: CASSPGTGPNYGYTF. The CDR3 DNA sequence: TGTGCCAGCAGTCCGGGGACAGGACCAAACTATGGCTACACCTTC.

The gene calls are TRBV4-1 and TRBJ2-5; 9 nucleotides align to TRBD1. V dropped 3 bases and J dropped 1; count of bases not matched to a gene: 12. Germline V CDR1 and CDR2: MGHRA, YSYEKL. There are 18 residues in the CDR3. This CDR3 reads CASSQYIGTGSSQETQYF. CDR3 sequence (DNA): TGCGCCAGCAGCCAGTATATTGGGACAGGGAGTTCCCAAGAGACCCAGTACTTC.

The chain joins TRBV7-9 to TRBJ2-2, with D maybe TRBD1 (5 bases). The germline gives CDR1 SEHNR, CDR2 FQNEAQ (reference sequence). The CDR3 runs 12 residues. CDR3 protein: CALGAGTGELFF. CDR3 coding DNA: TGTGCTCTAGGGGCTGGTACCGGGGAGCTGTTTTTT.

This clone was recorded once. V is TRBV29-1 and J is TRBJ2-2; either TRBD1 or TRBD2 may supply D (6 bases each). Trimming removed 6 bases at V and 8 bases at J, with 13 bases between. The CDR3 runs 12 residues. Germline values: CDR1 SQVTM, CDR2 ANQGSEA. CDR3 coding DNA: TGCAGCGTCGATGGGGGGCTGGGGGAGCTGTTTTTT. This sequence encodes CSVDGGLGELFF.

In its sample, this clone was seen once. The chain joins TRBV5-4 to TRBJ2-3, with D perhaps TRBD2 (5 bases). The CDR3 extends over 12 amino acids. CDR1 and CDR2 (germline): SGHNT, YYREEE (reference sequence). V was clipped by 5 bases and J by 6 bases, with 10 bases between them. Here the CDR3 reads CASRERGDTQYF. As DNA, the CDR3 is TGTGCCAGCAGGGAGCGAGGGGATACGCAGTATTTT.

The chain couples TRBV6-1 to TRBJ1-4, with TRBD1 matching 8 bases. The CDR3 spans 15 residues. The V and J ends lost 3 bases and 4 bases, in that order; junction bases with no gene match: 4. Per germline, CDR1 MNHNS and CDR2 SASEGT. CDR3 sequence (DNA): TGTGCCAGCAGTGAGAGGACAGGGTTTAATGAAAAACTGTTTTTT. Translation: CASSERTGFNEKLFF.

The CDR3 loop reads CAWSGEQGSYEQYF. DNA for the CDR3: TGTGCCTGGAGTGGTGAGCAGGGTTCCTACGAGCAGTACTTC. The chain couples TRBV30 to TRBJ2-7; a weak D match, TRBD1 (5 bases). This CDR3 region has 14 residues. Per the germline V gene, CDR1 is GTSNPN and CDR2 is SVGIG (reference sequence). Trimming stripped 1 base from V and 1 base from J, with 11 bases between.

The rearrangement joins TRBV11-3 to TRBJ2-3, with TRBD2 matching over 10 bases. The J segment lost 4 bases and the V segment lost 5 bases, leaving 6 bases of the junction unmatched. There are 15 residues in the CDR3. Germline CDR1 reads SGHNT; CDR2 reads YENEEA. CDR3 in amino acids: CASSPRAGGSDTQYF. CDR3 in DNA: TGTGCCAGCAGCCCCCGAGCGGGAGGGTCAGATACGCAGTATTTT.